This T cell receptor (beta chain) was sequenced for a study of T cells after yellow fever vaccination. Study in general: Any fraction with a low cell number was prepared using SMART-Seq v4 Ultra Low Input.

Per germline, CDR1 DFQATT and CDR2 SNEGSKA (reference sequence). Unmatched junction bases numbered 9, after V lost 1 base and J lost 3 bases. The CDR3 is 16 amino acids. Production of TCR cDNA was by 5'RACE template switching, which also added a universal primer site and UMIs. TCRdb re-called the 5' RACE reads with MiXCR, one entry per CDR3 protein. This table holds about 330,000 distinct CDR3 sequences, about 4% found once. The sample holds many counts of this clonotype. The receptor comes from a man aged 18 to 29 who received the YFV17D yellow fever vaccine. The specimen comprised PBMCs, sampled 5 days after the yellow fever booster vaccination. The V call is TRBV20-1, the J call TRBJ2-3; the match to TRBD2 covers 8 bases. The CDR3 bases are TGCAGTGCTAGAGCCCGGGGGGGAGTTAGGACAGATACGCAGTATTTT. This codes for CSARARGGVRTDTQYF.